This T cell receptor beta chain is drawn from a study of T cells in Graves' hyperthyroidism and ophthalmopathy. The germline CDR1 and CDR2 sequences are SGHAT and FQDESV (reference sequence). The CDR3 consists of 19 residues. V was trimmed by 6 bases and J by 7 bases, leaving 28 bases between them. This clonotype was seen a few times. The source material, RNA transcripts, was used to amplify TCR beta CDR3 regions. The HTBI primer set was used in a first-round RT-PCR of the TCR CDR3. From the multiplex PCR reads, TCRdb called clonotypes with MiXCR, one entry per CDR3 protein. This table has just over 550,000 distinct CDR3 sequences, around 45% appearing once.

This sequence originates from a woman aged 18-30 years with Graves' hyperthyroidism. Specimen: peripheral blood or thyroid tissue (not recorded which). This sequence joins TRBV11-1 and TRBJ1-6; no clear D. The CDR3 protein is CASSRRVGDGISRNSPLHF. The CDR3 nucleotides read TGTGCCAGCAGTCGTCGGGTCGGAGACGGAATCTCCCGCAATTCACCCCTCCACTTT.